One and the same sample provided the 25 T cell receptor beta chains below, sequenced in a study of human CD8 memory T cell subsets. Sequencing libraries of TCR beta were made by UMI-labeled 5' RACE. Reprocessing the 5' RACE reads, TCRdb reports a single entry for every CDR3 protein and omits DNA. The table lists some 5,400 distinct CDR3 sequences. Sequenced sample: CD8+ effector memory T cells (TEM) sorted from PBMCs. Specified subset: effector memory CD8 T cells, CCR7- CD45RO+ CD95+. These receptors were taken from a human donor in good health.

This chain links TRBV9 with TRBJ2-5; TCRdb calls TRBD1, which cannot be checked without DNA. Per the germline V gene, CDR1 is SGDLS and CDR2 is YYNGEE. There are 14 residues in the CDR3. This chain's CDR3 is CASSVGGARETQYF.

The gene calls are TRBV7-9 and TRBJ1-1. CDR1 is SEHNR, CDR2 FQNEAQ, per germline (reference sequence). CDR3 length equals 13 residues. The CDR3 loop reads CASLADMNTEAFF.

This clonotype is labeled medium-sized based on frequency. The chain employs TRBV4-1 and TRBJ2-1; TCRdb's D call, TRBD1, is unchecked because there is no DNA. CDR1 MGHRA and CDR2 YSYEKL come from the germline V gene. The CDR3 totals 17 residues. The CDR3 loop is CASSQDSRGGAYNEQFF.

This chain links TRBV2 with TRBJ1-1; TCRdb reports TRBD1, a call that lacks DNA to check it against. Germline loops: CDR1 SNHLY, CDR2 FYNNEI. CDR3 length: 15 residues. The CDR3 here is CASSEANRGATEAFF.

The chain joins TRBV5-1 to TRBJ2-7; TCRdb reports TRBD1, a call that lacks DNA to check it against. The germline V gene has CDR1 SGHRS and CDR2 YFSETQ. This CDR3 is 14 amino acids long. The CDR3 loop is CASSFGGAQYEQYF.

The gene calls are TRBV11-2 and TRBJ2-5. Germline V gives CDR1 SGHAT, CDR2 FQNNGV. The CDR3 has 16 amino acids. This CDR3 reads CASSQYGSAGRETQYF.

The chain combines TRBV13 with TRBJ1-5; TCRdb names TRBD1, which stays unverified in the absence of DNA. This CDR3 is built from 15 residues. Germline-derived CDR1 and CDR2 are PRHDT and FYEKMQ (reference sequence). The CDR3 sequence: CASSWGNRGNQPQHF.

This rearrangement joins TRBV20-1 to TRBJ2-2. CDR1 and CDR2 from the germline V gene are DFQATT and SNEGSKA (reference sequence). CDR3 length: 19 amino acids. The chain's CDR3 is CSARAKPRRGLTFAGELFF.

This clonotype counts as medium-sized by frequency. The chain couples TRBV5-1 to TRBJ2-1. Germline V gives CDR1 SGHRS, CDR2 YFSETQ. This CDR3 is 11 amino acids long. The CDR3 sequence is CASSLENEQFF.

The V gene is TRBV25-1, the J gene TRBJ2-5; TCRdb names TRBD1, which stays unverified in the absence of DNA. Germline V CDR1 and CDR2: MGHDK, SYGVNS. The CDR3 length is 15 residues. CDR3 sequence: CASSKGRGGRETQYF.

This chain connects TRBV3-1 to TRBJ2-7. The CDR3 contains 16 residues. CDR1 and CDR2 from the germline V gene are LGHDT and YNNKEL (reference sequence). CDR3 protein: CASSQDLWTASYEQYF.

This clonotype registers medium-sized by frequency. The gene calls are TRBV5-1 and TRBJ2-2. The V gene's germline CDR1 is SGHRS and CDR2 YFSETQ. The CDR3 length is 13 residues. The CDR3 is CASSLDDTGELFF.

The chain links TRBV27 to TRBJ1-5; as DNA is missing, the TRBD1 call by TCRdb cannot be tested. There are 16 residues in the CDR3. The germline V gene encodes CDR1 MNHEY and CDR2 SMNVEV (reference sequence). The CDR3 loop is CASSPIGQASNQPQHF.

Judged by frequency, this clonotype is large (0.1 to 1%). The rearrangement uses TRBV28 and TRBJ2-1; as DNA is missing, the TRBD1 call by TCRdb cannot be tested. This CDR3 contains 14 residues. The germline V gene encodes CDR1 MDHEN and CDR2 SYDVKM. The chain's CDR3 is CASSSGDLGNEQFF.

The CDR3 here is CASRVTSGRVNTQYF. The V call is TRBV28, the J call TRBJ2-3; lacking DNA, the TRBD2 call made by TCRdb goes unchecked. Germline V gene lookup returns CDR1 MDHEN and CDR2 SYDVKM. This CDR3 is built from 15 residues.

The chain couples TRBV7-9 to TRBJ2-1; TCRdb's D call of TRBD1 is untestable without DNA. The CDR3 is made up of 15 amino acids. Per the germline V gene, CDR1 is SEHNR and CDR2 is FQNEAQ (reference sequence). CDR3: CASSSGTAINNEQFF.

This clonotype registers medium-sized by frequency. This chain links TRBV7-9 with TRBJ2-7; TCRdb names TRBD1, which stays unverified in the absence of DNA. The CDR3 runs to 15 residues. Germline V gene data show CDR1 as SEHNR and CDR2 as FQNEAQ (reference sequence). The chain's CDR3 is CASSNSGGDSYEQYF. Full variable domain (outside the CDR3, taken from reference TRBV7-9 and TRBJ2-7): DTGVSQNPRHKITKRGQNVTFRCDPISEHNRLYWYRQTLGQGPEFLTYFQNEAQLEKSRLLSDRFSAERPKGSFSTLEIQRTEQGDSAMYLCASSNSGGDSYEQYFGPGTRLTVT.

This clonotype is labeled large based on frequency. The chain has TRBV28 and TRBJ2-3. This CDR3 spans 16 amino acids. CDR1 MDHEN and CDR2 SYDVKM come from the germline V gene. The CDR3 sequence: CASSFDSSGRSDTQYF.

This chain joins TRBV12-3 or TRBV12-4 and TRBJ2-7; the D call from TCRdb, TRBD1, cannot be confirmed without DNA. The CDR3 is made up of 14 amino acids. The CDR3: CASRTGGAGYEQYF.

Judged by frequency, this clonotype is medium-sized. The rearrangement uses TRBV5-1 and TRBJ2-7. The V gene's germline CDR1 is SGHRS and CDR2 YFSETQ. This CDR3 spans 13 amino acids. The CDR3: CASSLAVYYEQYF.

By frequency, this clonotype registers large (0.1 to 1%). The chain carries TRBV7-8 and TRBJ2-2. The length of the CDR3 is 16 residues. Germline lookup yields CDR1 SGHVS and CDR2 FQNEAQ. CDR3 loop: CASSLSGMENTGELFF.

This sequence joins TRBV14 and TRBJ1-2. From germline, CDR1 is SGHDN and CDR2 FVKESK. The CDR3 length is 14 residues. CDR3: CASSQVEGNYGYTF.

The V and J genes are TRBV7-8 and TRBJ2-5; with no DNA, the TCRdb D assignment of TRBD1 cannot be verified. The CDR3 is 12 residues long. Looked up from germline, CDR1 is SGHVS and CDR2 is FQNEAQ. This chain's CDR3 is CASSLRGETQYF.

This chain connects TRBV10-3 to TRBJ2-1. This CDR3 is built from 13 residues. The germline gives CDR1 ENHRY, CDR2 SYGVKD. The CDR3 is CAIRFGSYNEQFF.

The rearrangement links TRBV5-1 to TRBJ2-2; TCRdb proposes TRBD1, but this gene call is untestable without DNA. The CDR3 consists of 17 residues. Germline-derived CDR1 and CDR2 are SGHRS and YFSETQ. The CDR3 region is CASSLARMGGWTGELFF.